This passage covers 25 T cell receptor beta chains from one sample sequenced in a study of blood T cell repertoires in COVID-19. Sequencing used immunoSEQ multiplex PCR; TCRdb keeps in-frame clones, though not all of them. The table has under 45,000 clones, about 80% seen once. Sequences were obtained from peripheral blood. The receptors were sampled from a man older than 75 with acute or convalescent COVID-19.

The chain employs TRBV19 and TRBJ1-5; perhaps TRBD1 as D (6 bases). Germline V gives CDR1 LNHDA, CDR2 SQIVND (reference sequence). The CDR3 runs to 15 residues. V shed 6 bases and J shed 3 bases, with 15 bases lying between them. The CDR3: CASRSKQGHNQPQHF. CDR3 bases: TGTGCCAGTAGGTCGAAACAGGGTCACAATCAGCCCCAGCATTTT.

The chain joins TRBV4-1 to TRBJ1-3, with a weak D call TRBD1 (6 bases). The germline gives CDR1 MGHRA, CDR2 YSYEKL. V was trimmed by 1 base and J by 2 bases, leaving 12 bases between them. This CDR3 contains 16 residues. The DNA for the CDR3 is TGCGCCAGCAGCCAAGTTGGTACAGGGACTGGAAACACCATATATTTT. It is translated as CASSQVGTGTGNTIYF.

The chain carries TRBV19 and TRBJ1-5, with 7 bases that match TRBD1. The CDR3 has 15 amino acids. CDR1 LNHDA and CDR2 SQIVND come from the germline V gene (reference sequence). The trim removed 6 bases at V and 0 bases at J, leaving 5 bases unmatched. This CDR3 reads CASRLGTASNQPQHF. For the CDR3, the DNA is TGTGCCAGTAGACTCGGGACAGCTAGCAATCAGCCCCAGCATTTT.

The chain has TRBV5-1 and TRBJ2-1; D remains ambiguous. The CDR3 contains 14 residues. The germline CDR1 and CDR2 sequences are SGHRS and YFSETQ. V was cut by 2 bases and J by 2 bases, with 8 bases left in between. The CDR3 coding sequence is TGCGCCAGCAGCTTTAGTGGAGCCTACAATGAGCAGTTCTTC. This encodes CASSFSGAYNEQFF.

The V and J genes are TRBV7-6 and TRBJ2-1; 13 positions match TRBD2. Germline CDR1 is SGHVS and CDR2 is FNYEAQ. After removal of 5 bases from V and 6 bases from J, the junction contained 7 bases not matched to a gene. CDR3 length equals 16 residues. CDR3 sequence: CASSLARTSGSNEQFF. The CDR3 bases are TGTGCCAGCAGCCTCGCCCGGACTAGCGGGAGCAATGAGCAGTTCTTC.

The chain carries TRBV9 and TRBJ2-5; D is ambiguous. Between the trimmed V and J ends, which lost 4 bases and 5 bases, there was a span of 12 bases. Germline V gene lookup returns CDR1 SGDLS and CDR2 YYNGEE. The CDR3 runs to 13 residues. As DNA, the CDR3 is TGTGCCAGCAGCCCCACGAGTTTGGAGACCCAGTACTTC. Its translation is CASSPTSLETQYF.

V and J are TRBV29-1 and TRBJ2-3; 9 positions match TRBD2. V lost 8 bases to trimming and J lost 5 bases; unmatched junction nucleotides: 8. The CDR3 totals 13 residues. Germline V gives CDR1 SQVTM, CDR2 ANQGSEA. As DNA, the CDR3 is TGCAGCCATCTAGCGGGGTCGCGAGATACGCAGTATTTT. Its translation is CSHLAGSRDTQYF.

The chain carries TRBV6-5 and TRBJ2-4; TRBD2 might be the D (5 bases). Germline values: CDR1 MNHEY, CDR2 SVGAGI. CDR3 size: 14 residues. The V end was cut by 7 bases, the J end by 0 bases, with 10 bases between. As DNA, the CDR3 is TGTGCCAGCATGGGCCGGGAAGCCAAAAACATTCAGTACTTC. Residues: CASMGREAKNIQYF.

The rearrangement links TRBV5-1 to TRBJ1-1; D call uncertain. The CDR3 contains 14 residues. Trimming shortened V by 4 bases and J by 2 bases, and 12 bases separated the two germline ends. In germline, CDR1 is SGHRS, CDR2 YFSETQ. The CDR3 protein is CASSAQTTNTEAFF. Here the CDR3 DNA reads TGCGCCAGCAGCGCACAGACCACTAACACTGAAGCTTTCTTT.

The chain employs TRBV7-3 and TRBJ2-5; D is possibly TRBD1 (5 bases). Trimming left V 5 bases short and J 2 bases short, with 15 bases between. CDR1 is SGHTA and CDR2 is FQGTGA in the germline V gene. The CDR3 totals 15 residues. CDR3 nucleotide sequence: TGTGCCAGCAGCGTAGTTCAGGGTGGACAAGAGACCCAGTACTTC. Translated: CASSVVQGGQETQYF.

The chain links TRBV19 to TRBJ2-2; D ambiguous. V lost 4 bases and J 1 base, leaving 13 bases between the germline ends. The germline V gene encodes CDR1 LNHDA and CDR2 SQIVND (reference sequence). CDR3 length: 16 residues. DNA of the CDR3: TGTGCCAGTAGTACCCGTAGAGTCATGAACACCGGGGAGCTGTTTTTT. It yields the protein CASSTRRVMNTGELFF.

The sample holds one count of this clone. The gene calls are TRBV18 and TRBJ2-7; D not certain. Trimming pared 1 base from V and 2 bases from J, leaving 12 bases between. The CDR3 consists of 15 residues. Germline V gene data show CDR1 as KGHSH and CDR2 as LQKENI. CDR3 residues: CASSPRLGFTYEQYF. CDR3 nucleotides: TGTGCCAGCTCACCACGGTTGGGCTTTACCTACGAGCAGTACTTC.

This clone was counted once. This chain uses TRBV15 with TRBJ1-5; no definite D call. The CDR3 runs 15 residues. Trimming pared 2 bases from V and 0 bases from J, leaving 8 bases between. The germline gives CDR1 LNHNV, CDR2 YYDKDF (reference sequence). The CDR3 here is CATSRIVNSNQPQHF. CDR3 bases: TGTGCCACCAGCAGAATAGTAAATAGCAATCAGCCCCAGCATTTT.

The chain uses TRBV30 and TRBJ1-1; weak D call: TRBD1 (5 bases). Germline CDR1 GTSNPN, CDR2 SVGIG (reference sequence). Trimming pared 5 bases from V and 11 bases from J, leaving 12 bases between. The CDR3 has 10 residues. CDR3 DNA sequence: TGTGCCTGGGGACATCGGGGGGCTTTCTTT. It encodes CAWGHRGAFF.

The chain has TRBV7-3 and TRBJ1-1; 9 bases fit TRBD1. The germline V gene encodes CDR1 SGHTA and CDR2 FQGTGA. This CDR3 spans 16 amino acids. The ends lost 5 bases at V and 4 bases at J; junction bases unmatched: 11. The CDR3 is CASSGAQGARFTEAFF. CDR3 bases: TGTGCCAGCAGCGGCGCACAGGGGGCGCGGTTCACTGAAGCTTTCTTT.

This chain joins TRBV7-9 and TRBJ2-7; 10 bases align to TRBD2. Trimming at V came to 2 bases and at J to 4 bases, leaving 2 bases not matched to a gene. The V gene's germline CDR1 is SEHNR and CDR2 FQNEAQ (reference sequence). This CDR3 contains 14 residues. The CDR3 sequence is CASSLLAGEYEQYF. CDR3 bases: TGTGCCAGCAGCTTACTAGCGGGAGAATACGAGCAGTACTTC.

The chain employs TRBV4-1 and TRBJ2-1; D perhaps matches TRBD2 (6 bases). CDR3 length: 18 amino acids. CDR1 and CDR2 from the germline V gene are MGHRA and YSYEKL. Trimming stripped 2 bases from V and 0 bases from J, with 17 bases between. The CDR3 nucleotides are TGCGCCAGCAGCCAATTTGGGGGACTGAGACGCTCCTACAATGAGCAGTTCTTC. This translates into CASSQFGGLRRSYNEQFF.

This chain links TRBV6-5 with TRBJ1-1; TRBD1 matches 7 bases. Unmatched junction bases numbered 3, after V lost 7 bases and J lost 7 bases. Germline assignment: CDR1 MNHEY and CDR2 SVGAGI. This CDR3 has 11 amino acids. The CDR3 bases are TGTGCCAGCACCCGGACAGGTGAAGCTTTCTTT. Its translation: CASTRTGEAFF.

CDR3 sequence (DNA): TGCGCCAGCAGCCATCGGATGACAGGGGCCCAGCCCCAGCATTTT. Protein sequence: CASSHRMTGAQPQHF. The chain employs TRBV4-1 and TRBJ1-5, with 8 bases lining up with TRBD1. CDR1 is MGHRA, CDR2 YSYEKL, per germline. The V segment lost 3 bases and the J segment 7 bases; nucleotides outside the gene matches: 8. The CDR3 has 15 amino acids.

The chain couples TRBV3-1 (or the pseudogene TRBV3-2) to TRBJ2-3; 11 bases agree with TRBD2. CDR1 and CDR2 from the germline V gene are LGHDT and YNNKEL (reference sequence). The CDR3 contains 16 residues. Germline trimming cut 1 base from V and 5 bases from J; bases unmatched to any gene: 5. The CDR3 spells CASSQVLAGAIDTQYF. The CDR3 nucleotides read TGTGCCAGCAGCCAAGTACTAGCGGGGGCTATAGATACGCAGTATTTT.

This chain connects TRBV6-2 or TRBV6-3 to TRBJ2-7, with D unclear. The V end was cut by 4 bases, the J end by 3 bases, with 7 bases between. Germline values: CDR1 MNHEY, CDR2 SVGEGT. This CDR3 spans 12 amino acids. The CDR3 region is CASSSSIYEQYF. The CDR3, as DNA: TGTGCCAGCAGTTCCTCCATCTACGAGCAGTACTTC.

The CDR3 DNA reads as TGTGCCAGCAGTCCCAGGGGGCGAGGCAATCAGCCCCAGCATTTT. Its translation: CASSPRGRGNQPQHF. The chain carries TRBV7-9 and TRBJ1-5; 8 bases are shared with TRBD1. V gave up 6 bases and J gave up 2 bases; unmatched junction bases: 6. CDR1 is SEHNR and CDR2 is FQNEAQ in the germline V gene (reference sequence). The CDR3 sequence is 15 residues long.

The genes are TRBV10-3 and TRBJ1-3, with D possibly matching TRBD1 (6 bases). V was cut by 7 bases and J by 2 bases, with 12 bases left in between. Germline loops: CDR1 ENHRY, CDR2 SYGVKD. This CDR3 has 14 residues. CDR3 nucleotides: TGTGCCATCACCAACGCAGGGGCTGGAAACACCATATATTTT. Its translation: CAITNAGAGNTIYF.

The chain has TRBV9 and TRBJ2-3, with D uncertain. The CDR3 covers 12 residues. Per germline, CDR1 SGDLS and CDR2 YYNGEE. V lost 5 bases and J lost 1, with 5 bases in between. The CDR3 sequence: CASSPGTDTQYF. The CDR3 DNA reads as TGTGCCAGCAGTCCAGGCACAGATACGCAGTATTTT.

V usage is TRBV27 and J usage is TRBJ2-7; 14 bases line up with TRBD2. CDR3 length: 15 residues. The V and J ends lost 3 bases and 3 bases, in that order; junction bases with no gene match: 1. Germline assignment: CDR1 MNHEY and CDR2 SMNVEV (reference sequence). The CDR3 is CASSLGTSGSYEQYF. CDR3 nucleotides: TGTGCCAGCAGTTTGGGGACTAGCGGGAGCTACGAGCAGTACTTC.